This entry describes one T cell receptor beta chain. The sample is drawn from a study of blood T cell repertoires in COVID-19. The germline CDR1 and CDR2 sequences are LNHDA and SQIVND (reference sequence). Trimming cost V 7 bases and J 0 bases, with 12 bases left between them. CDR3 length: 15 amino acids. Study processing details: Quantification of nucleated cells was approximated via reference gene primer amplification. This table comes from immunoSEQ multiplex PCR, and its TCRdb copy is limited to in-frame clones, with some not included. V, J and clone size reflect that table, while D and trimming were determined from the DNA. The sample carries about 88,000 clones, 88% recorded once.

The sample consisted of peripheral blood. This chain connects TRBV19 to TRBJ1-4, with D possibly matching TRBD1 (5 bases). This receptor was obtained from an elderly woman with acute or convalescent COVID-19. DNA of the CDR3: TGTGCCAGTAAAGCGGGGGAGTCAACTAATGAAAAACTGTTTTTT. Translation gives CASKAGESTNEKLFF.